This T cell receptor beta chain is drawn from a study of cytomegalovirus exposure and HLA in healthy donors. Findings of the study overall: In a later analysis, parvovirus B19, influenza, CMV and Epstein-Barr virus appeared linked to several top co-occurrence clusters.

The PCR employed 60 Vbeta primers together with 13 Jbeta primers. Clones were read by immunoSEQ multiplex PCR, and TCRdb kept only the in-frame ones, dropping some. The profile shows around 140,000 clones, almost 85% of them singletons. A single count supports this clone. Its antigen remains unidentified. CDR1 is LNHDA and CDR2 is SQIVND in the germline V gene (reference sequence). This CDR3 has 14 residues. The V end was cut by 3 bases, the J end by 5 bases, with 12 bases between. The source is a woman aged 55-69 years in good health and CMV-seropositive. The sequencing sample was made of PBMCs. The chain carries TRBV19 and TRBJ2-3; the D gene is possibly TRBD1 (7 bases). CDR3 region: CASSIGGGIDTQYF. The CDR3 nucleotides are TGTGCCAGTAGTATTGGAGGGGGCATAGATACGCAGTATTTT.